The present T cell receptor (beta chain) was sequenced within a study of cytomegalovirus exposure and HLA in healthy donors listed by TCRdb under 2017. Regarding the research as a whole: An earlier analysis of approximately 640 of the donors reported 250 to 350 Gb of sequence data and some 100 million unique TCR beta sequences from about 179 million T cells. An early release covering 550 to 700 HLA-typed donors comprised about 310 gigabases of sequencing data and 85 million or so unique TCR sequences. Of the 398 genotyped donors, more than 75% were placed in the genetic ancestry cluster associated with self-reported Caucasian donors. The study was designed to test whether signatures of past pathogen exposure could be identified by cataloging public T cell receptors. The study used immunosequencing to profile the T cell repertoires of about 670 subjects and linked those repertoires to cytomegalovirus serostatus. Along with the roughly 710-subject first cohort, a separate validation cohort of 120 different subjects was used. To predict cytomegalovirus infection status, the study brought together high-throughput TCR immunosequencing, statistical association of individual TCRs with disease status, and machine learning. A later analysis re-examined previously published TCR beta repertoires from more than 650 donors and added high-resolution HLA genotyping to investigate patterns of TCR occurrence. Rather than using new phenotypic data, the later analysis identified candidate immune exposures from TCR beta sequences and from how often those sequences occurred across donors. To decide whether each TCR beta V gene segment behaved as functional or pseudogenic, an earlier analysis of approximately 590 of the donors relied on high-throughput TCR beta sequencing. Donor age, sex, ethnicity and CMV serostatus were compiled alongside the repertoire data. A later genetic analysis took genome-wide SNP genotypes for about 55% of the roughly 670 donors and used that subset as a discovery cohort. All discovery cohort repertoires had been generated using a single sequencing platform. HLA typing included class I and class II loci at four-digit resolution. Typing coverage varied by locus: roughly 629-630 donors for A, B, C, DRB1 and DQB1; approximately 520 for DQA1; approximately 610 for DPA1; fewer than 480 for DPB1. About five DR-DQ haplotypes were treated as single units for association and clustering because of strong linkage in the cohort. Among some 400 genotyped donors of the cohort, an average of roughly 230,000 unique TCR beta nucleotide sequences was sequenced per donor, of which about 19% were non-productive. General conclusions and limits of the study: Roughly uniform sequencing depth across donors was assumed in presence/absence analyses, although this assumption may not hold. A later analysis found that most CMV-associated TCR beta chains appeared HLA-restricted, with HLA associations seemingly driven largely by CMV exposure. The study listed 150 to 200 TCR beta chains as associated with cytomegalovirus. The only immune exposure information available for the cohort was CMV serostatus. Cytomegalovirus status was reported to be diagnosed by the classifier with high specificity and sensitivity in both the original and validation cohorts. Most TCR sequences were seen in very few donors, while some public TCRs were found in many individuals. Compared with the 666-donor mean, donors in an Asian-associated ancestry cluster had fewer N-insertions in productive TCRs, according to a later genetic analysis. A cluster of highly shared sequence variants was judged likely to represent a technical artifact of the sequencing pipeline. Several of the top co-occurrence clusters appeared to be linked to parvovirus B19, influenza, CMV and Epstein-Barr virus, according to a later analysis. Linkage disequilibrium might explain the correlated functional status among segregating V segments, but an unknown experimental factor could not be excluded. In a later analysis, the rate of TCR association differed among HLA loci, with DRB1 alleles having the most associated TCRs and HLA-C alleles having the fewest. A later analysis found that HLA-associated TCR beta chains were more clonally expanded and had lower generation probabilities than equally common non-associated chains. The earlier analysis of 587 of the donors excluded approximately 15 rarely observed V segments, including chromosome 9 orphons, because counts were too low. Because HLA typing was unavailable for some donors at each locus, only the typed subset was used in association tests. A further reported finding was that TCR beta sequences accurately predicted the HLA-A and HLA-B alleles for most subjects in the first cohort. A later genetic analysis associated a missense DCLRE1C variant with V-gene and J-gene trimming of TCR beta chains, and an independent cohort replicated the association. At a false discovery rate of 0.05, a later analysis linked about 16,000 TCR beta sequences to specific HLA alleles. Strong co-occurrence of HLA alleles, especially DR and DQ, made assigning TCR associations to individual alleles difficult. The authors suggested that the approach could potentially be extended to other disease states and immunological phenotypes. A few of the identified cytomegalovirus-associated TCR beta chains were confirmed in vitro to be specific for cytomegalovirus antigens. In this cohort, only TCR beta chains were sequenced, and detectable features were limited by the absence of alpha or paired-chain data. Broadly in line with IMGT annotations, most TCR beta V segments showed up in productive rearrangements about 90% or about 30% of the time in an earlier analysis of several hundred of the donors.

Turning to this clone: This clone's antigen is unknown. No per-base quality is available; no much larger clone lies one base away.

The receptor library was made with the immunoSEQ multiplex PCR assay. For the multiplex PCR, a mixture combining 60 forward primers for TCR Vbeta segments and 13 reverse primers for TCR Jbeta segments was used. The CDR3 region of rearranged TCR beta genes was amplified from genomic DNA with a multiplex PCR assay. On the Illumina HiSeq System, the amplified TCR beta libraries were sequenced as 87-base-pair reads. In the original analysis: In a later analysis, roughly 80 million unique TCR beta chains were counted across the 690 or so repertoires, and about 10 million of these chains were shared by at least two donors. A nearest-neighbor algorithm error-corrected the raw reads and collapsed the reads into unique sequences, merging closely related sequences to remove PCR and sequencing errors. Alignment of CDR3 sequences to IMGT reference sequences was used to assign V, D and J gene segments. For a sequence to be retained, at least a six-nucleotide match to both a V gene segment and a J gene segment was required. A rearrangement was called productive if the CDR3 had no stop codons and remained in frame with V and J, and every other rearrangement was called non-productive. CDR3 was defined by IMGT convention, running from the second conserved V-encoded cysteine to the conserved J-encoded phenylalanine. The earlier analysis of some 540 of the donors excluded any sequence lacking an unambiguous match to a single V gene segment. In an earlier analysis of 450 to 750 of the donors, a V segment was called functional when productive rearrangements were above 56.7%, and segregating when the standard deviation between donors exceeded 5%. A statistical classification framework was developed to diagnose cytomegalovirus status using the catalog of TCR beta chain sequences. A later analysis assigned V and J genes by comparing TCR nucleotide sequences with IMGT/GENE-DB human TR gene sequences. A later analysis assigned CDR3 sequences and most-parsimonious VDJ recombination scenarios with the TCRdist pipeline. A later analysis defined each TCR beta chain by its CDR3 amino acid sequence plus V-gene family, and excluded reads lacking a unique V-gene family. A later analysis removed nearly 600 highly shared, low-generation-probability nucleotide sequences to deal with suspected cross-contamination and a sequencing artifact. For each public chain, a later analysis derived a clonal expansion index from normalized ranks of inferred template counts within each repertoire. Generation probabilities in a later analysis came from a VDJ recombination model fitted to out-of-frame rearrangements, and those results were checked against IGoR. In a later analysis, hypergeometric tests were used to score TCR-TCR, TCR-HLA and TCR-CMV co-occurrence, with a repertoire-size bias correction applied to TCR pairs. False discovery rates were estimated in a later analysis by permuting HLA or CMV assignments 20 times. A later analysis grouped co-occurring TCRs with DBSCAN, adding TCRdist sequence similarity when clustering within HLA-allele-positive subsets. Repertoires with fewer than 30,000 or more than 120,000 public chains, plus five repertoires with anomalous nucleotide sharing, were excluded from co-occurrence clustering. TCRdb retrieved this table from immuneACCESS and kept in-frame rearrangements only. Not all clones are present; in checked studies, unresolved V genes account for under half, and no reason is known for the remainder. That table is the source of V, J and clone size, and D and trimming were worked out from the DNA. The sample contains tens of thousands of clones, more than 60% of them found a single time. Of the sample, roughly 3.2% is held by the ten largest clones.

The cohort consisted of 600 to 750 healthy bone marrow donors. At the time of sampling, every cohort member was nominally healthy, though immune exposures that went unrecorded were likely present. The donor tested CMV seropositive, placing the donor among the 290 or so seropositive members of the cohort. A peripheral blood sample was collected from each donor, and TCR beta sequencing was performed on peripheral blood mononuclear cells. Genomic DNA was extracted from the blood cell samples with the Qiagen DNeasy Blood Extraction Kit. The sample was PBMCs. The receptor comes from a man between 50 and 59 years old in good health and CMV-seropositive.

The nucleotides are TGTGCCAGCAGCTCGCGCCCGGACAGGGTAGACGAGCAGTACTTC. Its amino acids are CASSSRPDRVDEQYF. The chain is encoded by TRBV7-6 joined to TRBJ2-7, and 8 bases in between align with TRBD1. CDR1 and CDR2 were assigned from the germline V gene as SGHVS and FNYEAQ. Inclusive of the bounding cysteine and phenylalanine, the CDR3 is 15 residues long. Only the CDR3 portion is preserved as DNA: 45 bases, with reading frame beginning at the first base. Trimming accounts for 4 bases at V and 5 bases at J, while the number of junction bases matched to no gene is 10.